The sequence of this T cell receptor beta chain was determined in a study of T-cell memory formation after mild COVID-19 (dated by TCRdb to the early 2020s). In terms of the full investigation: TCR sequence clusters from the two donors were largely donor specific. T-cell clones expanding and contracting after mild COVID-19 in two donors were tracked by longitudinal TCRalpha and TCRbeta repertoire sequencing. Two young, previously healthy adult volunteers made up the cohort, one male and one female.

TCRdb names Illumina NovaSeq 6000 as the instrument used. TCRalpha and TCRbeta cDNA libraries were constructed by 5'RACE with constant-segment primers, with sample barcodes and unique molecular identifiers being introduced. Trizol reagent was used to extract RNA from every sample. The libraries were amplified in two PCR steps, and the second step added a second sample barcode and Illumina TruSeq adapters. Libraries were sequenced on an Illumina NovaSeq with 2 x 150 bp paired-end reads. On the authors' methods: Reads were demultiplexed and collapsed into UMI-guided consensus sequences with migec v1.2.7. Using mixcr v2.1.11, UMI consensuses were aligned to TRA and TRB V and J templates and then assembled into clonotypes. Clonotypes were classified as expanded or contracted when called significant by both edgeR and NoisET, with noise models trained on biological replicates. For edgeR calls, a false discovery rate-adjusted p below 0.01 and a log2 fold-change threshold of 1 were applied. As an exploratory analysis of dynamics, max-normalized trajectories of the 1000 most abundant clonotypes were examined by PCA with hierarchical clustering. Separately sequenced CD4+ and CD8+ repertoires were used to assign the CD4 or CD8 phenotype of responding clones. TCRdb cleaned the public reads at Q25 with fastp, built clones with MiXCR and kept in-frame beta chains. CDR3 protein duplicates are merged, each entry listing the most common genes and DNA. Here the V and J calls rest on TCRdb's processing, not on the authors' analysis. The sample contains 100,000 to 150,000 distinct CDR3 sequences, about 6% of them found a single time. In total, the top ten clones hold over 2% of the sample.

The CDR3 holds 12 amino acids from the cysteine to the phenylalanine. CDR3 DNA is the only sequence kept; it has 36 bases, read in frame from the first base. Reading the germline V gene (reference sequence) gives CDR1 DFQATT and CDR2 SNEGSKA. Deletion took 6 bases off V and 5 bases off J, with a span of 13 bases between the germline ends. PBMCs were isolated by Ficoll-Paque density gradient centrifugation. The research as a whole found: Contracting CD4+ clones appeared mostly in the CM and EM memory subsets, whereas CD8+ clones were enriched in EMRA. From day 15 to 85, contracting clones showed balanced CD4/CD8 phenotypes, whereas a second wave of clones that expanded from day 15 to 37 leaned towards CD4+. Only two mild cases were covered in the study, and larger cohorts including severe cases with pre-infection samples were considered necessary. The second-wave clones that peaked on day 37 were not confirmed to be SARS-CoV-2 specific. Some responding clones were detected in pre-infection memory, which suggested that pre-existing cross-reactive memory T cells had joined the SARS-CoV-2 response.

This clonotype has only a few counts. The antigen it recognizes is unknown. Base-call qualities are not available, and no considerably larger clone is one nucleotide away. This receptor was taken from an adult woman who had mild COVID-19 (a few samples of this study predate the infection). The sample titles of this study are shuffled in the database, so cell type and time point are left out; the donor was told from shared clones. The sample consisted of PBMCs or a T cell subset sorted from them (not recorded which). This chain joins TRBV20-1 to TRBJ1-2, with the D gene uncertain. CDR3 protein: CSAFQESYGYTF. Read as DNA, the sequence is TGCAGTGCGTTTCAGGAGTCTTATGGCTACACCTTC.